What follows are 14 T cell receptor beta chains derived from one specimen sequenced in a study of blood T cell repertoires in COVID-19. Sequencing used immunoSEQ multiplex PCR; TCRdb keeps in-frame clones, though not all of them. The sample consists of roughly 390,000 clones, about 85% of them appearing once. Specimen: peripheral blood. All receptors come from a woman between 18 and 29 years old with acute or convalescent COVID-19.

This rearrangement joins TRBV9 to TRBJ2-2; D gene unclear. Trimming removed 1 base at V and 7 bases at J, with 14 bases between. CDR3 length: 15 amino acids. Per the germline V gene, CDR1 is SGDLS and CDR2 is YYNGEE. The CDR3 here is CASSVLREHIGELFF. CDR3 DNA sequence: TGTGCCAGCAGCGTACTCCGAGAGCATATCGGGGAGCTGTTTTTT.

In DNA, the CDR3 is TGTGCCAGCAGTTTATTTTCACGGAGCGACTCACCCCTCCACTTT. Its protein is CASSLFSRSDSPLHF. The rearrangement joins TRBV27 to TRBJ1-6; unclear D gene. V was shortened by 1 base and J by 10 bases, with 14 bases between the two germline ends. Germline lookup yields CDR1 MNHEY and CDR2 SMNVEV (reference sequence). The CDR3 length is 15 residues.

The genes are TRBV28 and TRBJ2-1, with 9 bases matching TRBD2. The V segment lost 6 bases and the J segment 3 bases; nucleotides outside the gene matches: 6. Germline V gene lookup returns CDR1 MDHEN and CDR2 SYDVKM. The CDR3 consists of 15 residues. In DNA, the CDR3 is TGTGCCAGCAGGCGAGCTAGCGGGAACTACAATGAGCAGTTCTTC. This gives the protein CASRRASGNYNEQFF. Full variable domain (outside the CDR3, taken from reference TRBV28 and TRBJ2-1): DVKVTQSSRYLVKRTGEKVFLECVQDMDHENMFWYRQDPGLGLRLIYFSYDVKMKEKGDIPEGYSVSREKKERFSLILESASTNQTSMYLCASRRASGNYNEQFFGPGTRLTVL.

The chain recombines TRBV20-1 with TRBJ1-4; TRBD1 might be the D (5 bases). This CDR3 is built from 14 residues. In germline, CDR1 is DFQATT, CDR2 SNEGSKA (reference sequence). V was trimmed by 3 bases and J by 7 bases, leaving 15 bases between them. The CDR3 nucleotides read TGCAGTGCTAGTGACCAGGGTCTCGGTGAAAAACTGTTTTTT. This codes for CSASDQGLGEKLFF.

V and J are TRBV5-1 and TRBJ2-5, with D maybe TRBD2 (6 bases). Germline lookup yields CDR1 SGHRS and CDR2 YFSETQ. Trimming pared 4 bases from V and 3 bases from J, leaving 10 bases between. The CDR3 is made up of 13 amino acids. CDR3 coding DNA: TGCGCCAGCAGCGCGGGGTTCGAAGAGACCCAGTACTTC. Translated, it gives CASSAGFEETQYF.

The CDR3 loop reads CASSVAKDSGNTIYF. In DNA form, the CDR3 reads TGTGCCAGCAGCGTAGCTAAGGACAGTGGAAACACCATATATTTT. This chain connects TRBV9 to TRBJ1-3; a weak D match, TRBD1 (6 bases). Germline V gives CDR1 SGDLS, CDR2 YYNGEE. Trimming took 0 bases from V and 3 from J, leaving 10 bases between them. The CDR3 extends over 15 amino acids.

Here the CDR3 reads CASSAGQSGRQPQHF. Written as DNA, the CDR3 is TGTGCCAGCAGCGCTGGACAGTCTGGCCGACAGCCCCAGCATTTT. The rearrangement uses TRBV7-8 and TRBJ1-5, with a possible D match to TRBD1 (6 bases). The CDR3 totals 15 residues. Germline CDR1 and CDR2: SGHVS and FQNEAQ. Trimming took 5 bases from V and 7 from J, leaving 18 bases between them.

Worth noting for this clone: This sample also contains other DNA sequences that code for the same CDR3. The chain uses TRBV6-5 and TRBJ1-3; 7 bases align to TRBD1. The germline V gene encodes CDR1 MNHEY and CDR2 SVGAGI. This CDR3 spans 14 amino acids. V was pared by 2 bases and J by 4 bases, with 2 bases of the junction left unmatched. CDR3 DNA sequence: TGTGCCAGCAGTTACAGGGGGCCCGGAAACACCATATATTTT. Protein sequence: CASSYRGPGNTIYF.

This clone was found a few times. The V gene is TRBV14, the J gene TRBJ2-7, with D perhaps matching TRBD2 (6 bases). This CDR3 comprises 17 residues. The germline V and J ends were trimmed by 0 bases and 6 bases, with 21 bases remaining between them. Germline lookup yields CDR1 SGHDN and CDR2 FVKESK. DNA for the CDR3: TGTGCCAGCAGCCAAGATACTTTGGAGGGAGGACGCGGCGAGCAGTACTTC. This sequence encodes CASSQDTLEGGRGEQYF.

In DNA form, the CDR3 reads TGTGCCAGCAGTTCGCTAGCGGATTCCTACGAGCAGTACTTC. Its translation: CASSSLADSYEQYF. The chain has TRBV28 and TRBJ2-7; 7 bases line up with TRBD2. CDR3 length: 14 amino acids. Germline V lookup: CDR1 MDHEN, CDR2 SYDVKM. V was clipped by 4 bases and J by 1 base; unmatched bases: 4.

The gene calls are TRBV4-1 and TRBJ2-5; D perhaps matches TRBD1 (5 bases). This CDR3 comprises 14 residues. Trimming removed 1 base at V and 4 bases at J, with 10 bases between. Germline CDR1 and CDR2: MGHRA and YSYEKL. The CDR3 sequence is CASSQVPQGETQYF. The CDR3 bases are TGCGCCAGCAGCCAAGTACCCCAGGGAGAGACCCAGTACTTC.

V and J are TRBV3-1 (or the pseudogene TRBV3-2) and TRBJ2-5; 8 bases map to TRBD2. This CDR3 contains 14 residues. Per the germline V gene, CDR1 is LGHDT and CDR2 is YNNKEL (reference sequence). Trimming cost V 2 bases and J 5 bases; bases outside gene matches: 4. The CDR3 region is CASSQTSGRETQYF. The CDR3 DNA is TGTGCCAGCAGCCAAACTAGCGGCCGGGAGACCCAGTACTTC.

This clone was counted only a few times. V gene TRBV5-4 combines with J gene TRBJ2-4, with 8 bases lining up with TRBD1. This CDR3 spans 16 amino acids. Germline trimming cut 1 base from V and 3 bases from J; bases unmatched to any gene: 6. CDR1 SGHNT and CDR2 YYREEE come from the germline V gene (reference sequence). CDR3 in amino acids: CASSLQGAGVKNIQYF. In nucleotides, the CDR3 is TGTGCCAGCAGCTTGCAGGGGGCAGGGGTCAAAAACATTCAGTACTTC. Filled out from reference TRBV5-4 and TRBJ2-4, the complete variable domain reads ETGVTQSPTHLIKTRGQQVTLRCSSQSGHNTVSWYQQALGQGPQFIFQYYREEENGRGNFPPRFSGLQFPNYSSELNVNALELDDSALYLCASSLQGAGVKNIQYFGAGTRLSVL.

This clone was recorded once. The chain combines TRBV27 with TRBJ1-1, with a tentative D call TRBD1 (5 bases). This CDR3 has 13 amino acids. Germline V gives CDR1 MNHEY, CDR2 SMNVEV (reference sequence). Trimming removed 6 bases at V and 1 base at J, with 9 bases between. The CDR3 loop reads CASRQAPNTEAFF. CDR3 in DNA: TGTGCCAGCAGACAGGCACCGAACACTGAAGCTTTCTTT.